The 29 T cell receptor beta chains below were found in one sample sequenced in a study of blood T cell repertoires in COVID-19. Sequencing was performed with immunoSEQ multiplex PCR; in TCRdb, only in-frame clones are kept and a portion is missing. The sample shows 70,000 to 100,000 clones, around 90% of them seen only once. Sequencing used peripheral blood. These TCRs come from a woman in her fifties or sixties with COVID-19, enrolled during active disease.

This clone was picked up a small number of times. The V and J genes are TRBV3-1 (or the pseudogene TRBV3-2) and TRBJ1-2, with no clear D. The V and J ends lost 1 base and 4 bases respectively, with 13 bases between them. This CDR3 spans 15 amino acids. Germline V gene sequence: CDR1 LGHDT, CDR2 YNNKEL (reference sequence). The CDR3 DNA follows: TGTGCCAGCAGCCAAGGGTCTAACTTCATCTATGGCTACACCTTC. This codes for CASSQGSNFIYGYTF.

This chain joins TRBV5-1 and TRBJ2-7; 9 bases match TRBD1. Unmatched junction bases numbered 6, after V lost 2 bases and J lost 3 bases. The germline CDR1 and CDR2 sequences are SGHRS and YFSETQ. CDR3 length equals 15 residues. CDR3 amino acids: CASSFSGQGFYEQYF. In nucleotides, the CDR3 is TGCGCCAGCAGCTTCTCCGGACAGGGGTTCTACGAGCAGTACTTC.

The J gene is TRBJ1-6, the V gene TRBV4-3, with TRBD1 as a possible D gene (6 bases). V lost 4 bases to trimming and J lost 8 bases, with 18 bases between them. Germline CDR1 reads LGHNA; CDR2 reads YSLEER. The CDR3 has 16 amino acids. CDR3 sequence reads: CASSRSTGNLDSPLHF. The CDR3 DNA follows: TGCGCCAGCAGCCGATCGACAGGAAATCTGGATTCACCCCTCCACTTT.

This clone came up once. V and J are TRBV6-1 and TRBJ1-4; D is ambiguous. There are 13 residues in the CDR3. Trimming stripped 2 bases from V and 10 bases from J, with 11 bases between. Germline V gene sequence: CDR1 MNHNS, CDR2 SASEGT. CDR3 sequence: CASSEFGSRKLFF. The DNA for the CDR3 is TGTGCCAGCAGTGAATTTGGGAGTCGAAAACTGTTTTTT.

This rearrangement joins TRBV30 to TRBJ1-1, with D possibly being TRBD1 (6 bases). Germline-derived CDR1 and CDR2 are GTSNPN and SVGIG (reference sequence). CDR3 size: 12 residues. Trimming stripped 6 bases from V and 2 bases from J, with 10 bases between. The CDR3 loop reads CACGGPNTEAFF. The CDR3 bases are TGTGCCTGTGGGGGCCCAAACACTGAAGCTTTCTTT. The whole variable domain, remainder taken from reference TRBV30 and TRBJ1-1, is SQTIHQWPATLVQPVGSPLSLECTVEGTSNPNLYWYRQAAGRGLQLLFYSVGIGQISSEVPQNLSASRPQDRQFILSSKKLLLSDSGFYLCACGGPNTEAFFGQGTRLTVV.

The V gene is TRBV10-2, the J gene TRBJ1-1; TRBD1 is a possible D gene (6 bases). CDR3 length: 15 residues. Trimming shortened V by 0 bases and J by 0 bases, and 8 bases separated the two germline ends. Germline CDR1 is WSHSY and CDR2 is SAAADI. Here the CDR3 reads CASSESGHLNTEAFF. DNA of the CDR3: TGCGCCAGCAGTGAGTCGGGACACTTGAACACTGAAGCTTTCTTT.

This chain connects TRBV6-6 to TRBJ2-7; the D gene is possibly TRBD2 (6 bases). Looked up from germline, CDR1 is MNHNY and CDR2 is SVGAGI (reference sequence). This CDR3 is built from 13 residues. The V end was cut by 10 bases, the J end by 0 bases, with 13 bases between. The CDR3: CATSDGSSYEQYF. CDR3 nucleotide sequence: TGTGCCACCTCGGACGGGAGCTCCTACGAGCAGTACTTC.

The V call is TRBV6-5, the J call TRBJ1-4; 7 nucleotides agree with TRBD1. Trimming removed 2 bases from V and 5 bases from J; junction bases left unmatched: 8. CDR1 is MNHEY and CDR2 is SVGAGI in the germline V gene. The CDR3 loop spans 16 amino acids. The CDR3 DNA follows: TGTGCCAGCAGTTACACCAGGACAGGCAGAAATGAAAAACTGTTTTTT. As protein: CASSYTRTGRNEKLFF.

The V and J genes are TRBV7-3 and TRBJ1-1; TRBD1 agrees at 7 bases. The CDR3 has 14 residues. The germline gives CDR1 SGHTA, CDR2 FQGTGA. V shed 5 bases, J shed 1 base, and the junction held 4 bases outside the gene matches. DNA for the CDR3: TGTGCCAGCAGCCCCGGGACAGAGAACACTGAAGCTTTCTTT. Its protein product is CASSPGTENTEAFF.

This clone occurred a few times. The chain is built from TRBV5-1 and TRBJ1-1, with a possible D match to TRBD1 (5 bases). V gave up 4 bases and J gave up 4 bases, with 17 bases separating them. Germline values: CDR1 SGHRS, CDR2 YFSETQ. The CDR3 consists of 15 residues. For the CDR3, the DNA is TGCGCCAGCAGCCTCCGGGAGGGGTGGGGCACTGAAGCTTTCTTT. Translated: CASSLREGWGTEAFF.

The chain uses TRBV7-2 and TRBJ2-1; the D gene is possibly TRBD1 (6 bases). The V gene lost 3 bases and the J gene lost 12 bases, with 12 bases spanning the gap. CDR3 length equals 12 residues. Germline loops: CDR1 SGHTA, CDR2 FQGNSA. CDR3 region: CASSFSPRGQFF. The CDR3, as DNA: TGTGCCAGCAGCTTTTCCCCCAGGGGGCAGTTCTTC.

The V gene is TRBV4-1, the J gene TRBJ1-5; D is ambiguous. Germline CDR1 reads MGHRA; CDR2 reads YSYEKL. The V and J ends lost 0 bases and 2 bases respectively, with 11 bases between them. This CDR3 is 16 amino acids long. In DNA, the CDR3 is TGCGCCAGCAGCCAAGAAGCTCCGAGGGGCAATCAGCCCCAGCATTTT. Amino acids: CASSQEAPRGNQPQHF.

This clone appeared a single time. The J gene is TRBJ2-1, the V gene TRBV7-2; TRBD2 matches at 10 bases. V was clipped by 5 bases and J by 9 bases; unmatched bases: 7. Per germline, CDR1 SGHTA and CDR2 FQGNSA. This CDR3 is 14 amino acids long. The CDR3 DNA reads TGTGCCAGCAGCCAAGCGGGGGGGCCAGGTGAGCAGTTCTTC. This codes for CASSQAGGPGEQFF.

The rearrangement uses TRBV7-2 and TRBJ2-6; tentative D call: TRBD1 (7 bases). The ends were cut back, 5 bases at V and 0 bases at J, with 14 bases in the middle. Germline CDR1 and CDR2: SGHTA and FQGNSA. The CDR3 runs 17 residues. Here the CDR3 reads CASSRGRGFSGANVLTF. In DNA, the CDR3 is TGTGCCAGCAGCAGGGGGCGGGGTTTCTCTGGGGCCAACGTCCTGACTTTC.

The chain carries TRBV7-2 and TRBJ2-5; no reliable D call. CDR3 length equals 13 residues. Germline values: CDR1 SGHTA, CDR2 FQGNSA. V lost 5 bases to trimming and J lost 5 bases, with 12 bases between them. The CDR3 DNA reads as TGTGCCAGCAGCGCCCAAGCGAGGGAGACCCAGTACTTC. It encodes CASSAQARETQYF.

V usage is TRBV19 and J usage is TRBJ1-2; D might be TRBD1 (6 bases). The germline gives CDR1 LNHDA, CDR2 SQIVND (reference sequence). This CDR3 is built from 15 residues. V was shortened by 7 bases and J by 8 bases, with 23 bases between the two germline ends. The chain's CDR3 is CASTNGGGVGPGYTF. The CDR3 DNA reads as TGTGCCAGTACAAACGGGGGGGGCGTCGGTCCCGGCTACACCTTC. The full variable domain, its missing parts supplied by reference TRBV19 and TRBJ1-2, is DGGITQSPKYLFRKEGQNVTLSCEQNLNHDAMYWYRQDPGQGLRLIYYSQIVNDFQKGDIAEGYSVSREKKESFPLTVTSAQKNPTAFYLCASTNGGGVGPGYTFGSGTRLTVV.

CDR3 coding DNA: TGTGCCAGCAGCGTATGGACGGGACAGGGGGACGAGCAGTACTTC. It encodes CASSVWTGQGDEQYF. The rearrangement uses TRBV9 and TRBJ2-7, with 11 positions matching TRBD1. Germline V gene data show CDR1 as SGDLS and CDR2 as YYNGEE. The V and J ends lost 1 base and 5 bases, in that order; junction bases with no gene match: 5. CDR3 length: 15 amino acids.

V and J are TRBV4-2 and TRBJ2-5; 10 bases are shared with TRBD2. Trimming at V came to 4 bases and at J to 1 base, leaving 6 bases not matched to a gene. The CDR3 is 16 residues long. Germline V CDR1 and CDR2: LGHNA, YNFKEQ. This chain's CDR3 is CASSLLLAGSQETQYF. For the CDR3, the DNA is TGTGCCAGCAGCCTCCTACTAGCGGGATCCCAAGAGACCCAGTACTTC.

The chain combines TRBV9 with TRBJ2-3, with 8 bases identical to TRBD2. J was trimmed by 6 bases and V by 4 bases; bases with no gene match: 19. Germline CDR1 is SGDLS and CDR2 is YYNGEE. The CDR3 is 18 amino acids. The CDR3 bases are TGTGCCAGCAGCATCCGCCCTTATACTAGCGGTTCAATGGATACGCAGTATTTT. Its translation is CASSIRPYTSGSMDTQYF. Combining the CDR3 with reference TRBV9 and TRBJ2-3 gives the whole variable domain DSGVTQTPKHLITATGQRVTLRCSPRSGDLSVYWYQQSLDQGLQFLIQYYNGEERAKGNILERFSAQQFPDLHSELNLSSLELGDSALYFCASSIRPYTSGSMDTQYFGPGTRLTVL.

This chain connects TRBV19 to TRBJ1-1, with 8 bases fitting TRBD1. The CDR3 has 14 residues. Germline V gene sequence: CDR1 LNHDA, CDR2 SQIVND (reference sequence). V gave up 8 bases and J gave up 0 bases; unmatched junction bases: 5. CDR3 nucleotide sequence: TGTGCCAGTCGAGGACAGGGTCTGAACACTGAAGCTTTCTTT. Its protein is CASRGQGLNTEAFF.

The rearrangement uses TRBV9 and TRBJ1-2, with D unresolved. V lost 0 bases, J lost 4 bases, and 13 bases lay in between. This CDR3 has 15 residues. CDR1 is SGDLS, CDR2 YYNGEE, per germline. The CDR3, as DNA: TGTGCCAGCAGCGTAGCGCCAGGCCAATCCTATGGCTACACCTTC. Its protein is CASSVAPGQSYGYTF.

This clone was counted a few times. The V and J genes are TRBV2 and TRBJ1-5, with D perhaps matching TRBD1 (6 bases). Germline V CDR1 and CDR2: SNHLY, FYNNEI. Trimming removed 5 bases from V and 4 bases from J, with 12 bases in between. This CDR3 has 14 residues. The chain's CDR3 is CASSQTGLNQPQHF. The CDR3 nucleotides are TGTGCCAGCAGTCAGACAGGCTTGAATCAGCCCCAGCATTTT.

This chain connects TRBV7-9 to TRBJ1-5; 9 bases match TRBD1. This CDR3 contains 16 residues. Looked up from germline, CDR1 is SEHNR and CDR2 is FQNEAQ (reference sequence). V shed 0 bases, J shed 5 bases, and the junction held 5 bases outside the gene matches. In DNA, the CDR3 is TGTGCCAGCAGCTTAGCGGGACAGGGTACCGATCAGCCCCAGCATTTT. It translates to CASSLAGQGTDQPQHF. Full variable domain (outside the CDR3, taken from reference TRBV7-9 and TRBJ1-5): DTGVSQNPRHKITKRGQNVTFRCDPISEHNRLYWYRQTLGQGPEFLTYFQNEAQLEKSRLLSDRFSAERPKGSFSTLEIQRTEQGDSAMYLCASSLAGQGTDQPQHFGDGTRLSIL.

This chain connects TRBV3-1 (or the pseudogene TRBV3-2) to TRBJ1-2, with TRBD1 matching 9 bases. J gave up 2 bases and V 4 bases, and 5 bases lay outside the gene matches. The germline gives CDR1 LGHDT, CDR2 YNNKEL (reference sequence). The CDR3 runs 15 residues. The CDR3 loop is CASSRGDRVNYGYTF. The CDR3 DNA sequence: TGTGCCAGCAGCCGGGGGGACAGGGTAAACTATGGCTACACCTTC.

J is TRBJ2-2 and V is TRBV25-1, with a possible D match to TRBD1 (5 bases). Germline CDR1 and CDR2: MGHDK and SYGVNS. This CDR3 has 15 amino acids. Trimming shortened V by 1 base and J by 4 bases, and 10 bases separated the two germline ends. CDR3 loop: CASSESRASTGELFF. The CDR3 nucleotides are TGTGCCAGCAGTGAATCCAGGGCGAGCACCGGGGAGCTGTTTTTT.

This chain links TRBV5-1 with TRBJ2-1; TRBD2 agrees at 11 bases. V lost 0 bases and J lost 6; bases outside the gene matches: 5. This CDR3 has 16 amino acids. Germline lookup yields CDR1 SGHRS and CDR2 YFSETQ. The CDR3: CASSLETSGAANEQFF. The CDR3, as DNA: TGCGCCAGCAGCTTGGAGACTAGCGGGGCCGCCAATGAGCAGTTCTTC.

J is TRBJ1-2 and V is TRBV4-2, with 7 bases aligning to TRBD1. The V gene's germline CDR1 is LGHNA and CDR2 YNFKEQ. The trim removed 1 base at V and 8 bases at J, leaving 4 bases unmatched. The CDR3 runs to 13 residues. For the CDR3, the DNA is TGTGCCAGCAGCCAAGCCACAGGGGACGGCTACACCTTC. Its translation: CASSQATGDGYTF.

V usage is TRBV6-1 and J usage is TRBJ2-5; a possible D gene is TRBD1 (5 bases). CDR1 MNHNS and CDR2 SASEGT come from the germline V gene. The CDR3 is 16 residues long. Trimming removed 2 bases at V and 1 base at J, with 14 bases between. The CDR3 sequence: CASSEYLGQGQETQYF. The CDR3, as DNA: TGTGCCAGCAGTGAATATTTGGGGCAGGGCCAAGAGACCCAGTACTTC.

The chain combines TRBV7-3 with TRBJ1-2; TRBD1 is a possible D gene (6 bases). Germline V gene lookup returns CDR1 SGHTA and CDR2 FQGTGA. The V gene lost 0 bases and the J gene lost 6 bases, with 17 bases spanning the gap. This CDR3 is 16 amino acids long. The CDR3 loop is CASSLTGQIGPNGYTF. The DNA for the CDR3 is TGTGCCAGCAGCTTAACGGGACAAATTGGGCCAAATGGCTACACCTTC. Drawing the rest from reference TRBV7-3 and TRBJ1-2, the complete variable domain is GAGVSQTPSNKVTEKGKYVELRCDPISGHTALYWYRQSLGQGPEFLIYFQGTGAADDSGLPNDRFFAVRPEGSVSTLKIQRTERGDSAVYLCASSLTGQIGPNGYTFGSGTRLTVV.